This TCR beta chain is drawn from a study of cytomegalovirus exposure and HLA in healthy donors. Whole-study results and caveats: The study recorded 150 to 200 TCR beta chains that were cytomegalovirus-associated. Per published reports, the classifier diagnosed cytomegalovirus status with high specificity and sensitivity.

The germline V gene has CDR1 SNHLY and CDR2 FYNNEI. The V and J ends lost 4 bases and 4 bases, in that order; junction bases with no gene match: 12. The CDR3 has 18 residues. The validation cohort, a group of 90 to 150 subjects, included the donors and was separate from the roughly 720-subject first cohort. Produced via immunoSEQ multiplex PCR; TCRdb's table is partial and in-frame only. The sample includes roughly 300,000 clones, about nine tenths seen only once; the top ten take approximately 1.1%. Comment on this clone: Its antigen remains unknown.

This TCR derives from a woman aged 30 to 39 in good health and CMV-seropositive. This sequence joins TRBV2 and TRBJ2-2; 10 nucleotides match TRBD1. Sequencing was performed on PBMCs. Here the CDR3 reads CASSGQGALGFSTGELFF. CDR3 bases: TGTGCCAGCAGTGGACAGGGGGCGCTGGGATTTTCCACCGGGGAGCTGTTTTTT.